Following are 18 T cell receptor beta chains from one sample sequenced in a study of blood T cell repertoires in COVID-19. Sequencing was performed with immunoSEQ multiplex PCR; in TCRdb, only in-frame clones are kept and a portion is missing. The sample lists around 150,000 clones; 90% were seen once. The sequenced sample consisted of peripheral blood. The source is a man aged 60-69 years with active or convalescent COVID-19.

The chain uses TRBV2 and TRBJ1-4; 8 positions agree with TRBD1. Germline V CDR1 and CDR2: SNHLY, FYNNEI. The trim removed 7 bases at V and 8 bases at J, leaving 9 bases unmatched. The CDR3 runs to 14 residues. The CDR3 loop is CASILDRGAEKLFF. The CDR3, as DNA: TGTGCCAGCATCCTTGACAGGGGCGCCGAAAAACTGTTTTTT.

This rearrangement joins TRBV6-5 to TRBJ1-5; TRBD1 aligns across 10 bases. CDR1 and CDR2 (germline): MNHEY, SVGAGI. The V gene end was trimmed by 6 bases and the J gene end by 7 bases; junction bases not matched to a gene: 6. CDR3 length: 14 amino acids. The chain's CDR3 is CASSDRGRAQPQHF. The CDR3 DNA is TGTGCCAGCAGCGACAGGGGGCGCGCCCAGCCCCAGCATTTT.

This chain joins TRBV24-1 and TRBJ1-6; TRBD1 matches at 9 bases. Unmatched junction bases numbered 11, after V lost 3 bases and J lost 9 bases. The V gene's germline CDR1 is KGHDR and CDR2 SFDVKD. The CDR3 runs to 17 residues. CDR3: CATSDIGQGKRGSPLHF. The CDR3 nucleotides read TGTGCCACCAGTGATATCGGACAGGGGAAGAGGGGTTCACCCCTCCACTTT.

V gene TRBV11-2 combines with J gene TRBJ1-1; 10 bases match TRBD1. The J segment lost 4 bases and the V segment lost 5 bases, leaving 10 bases of the junction unmatched. The CDR3 has 16 amino acids. Germline CDR1 and CDR2: SGHAT and FQNNGV. The CDR3 is CASSRGGTGVSTEAFF. CDR3 in DNA: TGTGCCAGCAGCCGGGGAGGGACAGGGGTCTCCACTGAAGCTTTCTTT.

The chain couples TRBV5-1 to TRBJ1-6; no firm D call. The V and J ends lost 2 bases and 4 bases respectively, with 10 bases between them. CDR3 length: 15 residues. The germline V gene has CDR1 SGHRS and CDR2 YFSETQ. Written as DNA, the CDR3 is TGCGCCAGCAGCTTCGACATCCCTTATAATTCACCCCTCCACTTT. As protein: CASSFDIPYNSPLHF.

The genes are TRBV5-4 and TRBJ2-7; 14 bases map to TRBD2. The CDR3 consists of 15 residues. CDR1 and CDR2 (germline): SGHNT, YYREEE (reference sequence). The V segment lost 4 bases and the J segment 1 base; nucleotides outside the gene matches: 1. CDR3 amino acids: CASSGTSGGSYEQYF. The DNA of the CDR3 is TGTGCCAGCAGCGGGACTAGCGGGGGATCCTACGAGCAGTACTTC.

The V call is TRBV29-1, the J call TRBJ2-1, with D unresolved. The V gene's germline CDR1 is SQVTM and CDR2 ANQGSEA. The CDR3 is made up of 15 amino acids. V shed 1 base and J shed 0 bases, with 10 bases lying between them. In DNA form, the CDR3 reads TGCAGCGTTGAAGGGTCAAGCGACTCCTACAATGAGCAGTTCTTC. It translates to CSVEGSSDSYNEQFF.

V is TRBV5-1 and J is TRBJ2-7, with 7 bases matching TRBD1. The CDR3 has 17 residues. V was pared by 3 bases and J by 4 bases, with 16 bases of the junction left unmatched. Germline V CDR1 and CDR2: SGHRS, YFSETQ. The CDR3 region has the DNA TGCGCCAGCAGCTGGACGACCCAGACAGGGTATATTTACGAGCAGTACTTC. It specifies CASSWTTQTGYIYEQYF.

J is TRBJ2-1 and V is TRBV7-9; D call uncertain. In germline, CDR1 is SEHNR, CDR2 FQNEAQ (reference sequence). The CDR3 contains 12 residues. The germline V and J ends were trimmed by 3 bases and 9 bases, with 9 bases remaining between them. CDR3 in DNA: TGTGCCAGCAGCTTGGAGTTCCGTGAGCAGTTCTTC. It translates to CASSLEFREQFF.

The chain couples TRBV19 to TRBJ2-3; D is possibly TRBD1 (5 bases). The germline V gene encodes CDR1 LNHDA and CDR2 SQIVND (reference sequence). The CDR3 is 13 amino acids. V lost 7 bases and J lost 4, with 12 bases in between. CDR3 sequence (DNA): TGTGCCAGTACCGACAGTGGGGCAGATACGCAGTATTTT. Amino acid sequence: CASTDSGADTQYF. The full variable domain, completed using reference TRBV19 and TRBJ2-3, is DGGITQSPKYLFRKEGQNVTLSCEQNLNHDAMYWYRQDPGQGLRLIYYSQIVNDFQKGDIAEGYSVSREKKESFPLTVTSAQKNPTAFYLCASTDSGADTQYFGPGTRLTVL.

The chain employs TRBV7-2 and TRBJ2-3, with D hard to call. Per the germline V gene, CDR1 is SGHTA and CDR2 is FQGNSA. The CDR3 totals 15 residues. The V gene lost 3 bases and the J gene lost 3 bases, with 13 bases spanning the gap. The CDR3 sequence: CASSFFSITTDTQYF. CDR3 DNA sequence: TGTGCCAGCAGCTTTTTCTCTATTACGACAGATACGCAGTATTTT. Combining the CDR3 with reference TRBV7-2 and TRBJ2-3 gives the whole variable domain GAGVSQSPSNKVTEKGKDVELRCDPISGHTALYWYRQSLGQGLEFLIYFQGNSAPDKSGLPSDRFSAERTGGSVSTLTIQRTQQEDSAVYLCASSFFSITTDTQYFGPGTRLTVL.

The chain recombines TRBV11-2 with TRBJ1-2; D perhaps matches TRBD1 (5 bases). Between the trimmed V and J ends, which lost 5 bases and 4 bases, there was a span of 23 bases. Germline CDR1 reads SGHAT; CDR2 reads FQNNGV. The CDR3 loop spans 17 amino acids. CDR3 nucleotides: TGTGCCAGCAGCCAAAGAGGCTTTTCACCCGGGGGCTATGGCTACACCTTC. This codes for CASSQRGFSPGGYGYTF.

This chain uses TRBV7-9 with TRBJ1-6; D perhaps matches TRBD1 (6 bases). The V end was cut by 3 bases, the J end by 7 bases, with 10 bases between. CDR1 and CDR2 (germline): SEHNR, FQNEAQ (reference sequence). This CDR3 is built from 14 residues. The CDR3 reads CASSLPGGNSPLHF. The DNA of the CDR3 is TGTGCCAGCAGCTTGCCGGGGGGCAATTCACCCCTCCACTTT.

The chain recombines TRBV4-1 with TRBJ1-2; the D gene is possibly TRBD1 (5 bases). CDR1 MGHRA and CDR2 YSYEKL come from the germline V gene. V was pared by 0 bases and J by 4 bases, with 21 bases between. There are 18 residues in the CDR3. The CDR3 region has the DNA TGCGCCAGCAGCCAAGACTTATATGTTAGGGGATTAGGCTATGGCTACACCTTC. Translating gives CASSQDLYVRGLGYGYTF.

This clone occurred once. This sequence joins TRBV18 and TRBJ1-1; maybe TRBD1 (6 bases). Germline loops: CDR1 KGHSH, CDR2 LQKENI. Trimming removed 3 bases from V and 5 bases from J, with 19 bases in between. The CDR3 is 16 amino acids. The CDR3: CASSPSEGGPRTEAFF. For the CDR3, the DNA is TGTGCCAGCTCACCCTCCGAGGGGGGGCCTAGGACTGAAGCTTTCTTT. Filled out from reference TRBV18 and TRBJ1-1, the complete variable domain reads NAGVMQNPRHLVRRRGQEARLRCSPMKGHSHVYWYRQLPEEGLKFMVYLQKENIIDESGMPKERFSAEFPKEGPSILRIQQVVRGDSAAYFCASSPSEGGPRTEAFFGQGTRLTVV.

The chain couples TRBV19 to TRBJ2-1, with 7 bases that match TRBD1. Germline assignment: CDR1 LNHDA and CDR2 SQIVND (reference sequence). V shed 4 bases, J shed 2 bases, and the junction held 11 bases outside the gene matches. This CDR3 has 17 residues. The CDR3 region has the DNA TGTGCCAGTAGTACATCCTTTAACAGGGGTACCTACAATGAGCAGTTCTTC. It yields the protein CASSTSFNRGTYNEQFF. Drawing the rest from reference TRBV19 and TRBJ2-1, the complete variable domain is DGGITQSPKYLFRKEGQNVTLSCEQNLNHDAMYWYRQDPGQGLRLIYYSQIVNDFQKGDIAEGYSVSREKKESFPLTVTSAQKNPTAFYLCASSTSFNRGTYNEQFFGPGTRLTVL.

The genes are TRBV7-2 and TRBJ1-3; D not certain. The CDR3 is made up of 17 amino acids. Germline-derived CDR1 and CDR2 are SGHTA and FQGNSA. V lost 0 bases, J lost 0 bases, and 12 bases lay in between. As DNA, the CDR3 is TGTGCCAGCAGCTTAGCTTCCAGCGGAATCTCTGGAAACACCATATATTTT. Protein: CASSLASSGISGNTIYF.

The genes are TRBV19 and TRBJ1-2; TRBD1 aligns across 7 bases. The CDR3 extends over 13 amino acids. Trimming removed 3 bases from V and 3 bases from J; junction bases left unmatched: 1. In germline, CDR1 is LNHDA, CDR2 SQIVND (reference sequence). CDR3 nucleotide sequence: TGTGCCAGTAGTATGCAGGGGGACTATGGCTACACCTTC. It yields the protein CASSMQGDYGYTF.